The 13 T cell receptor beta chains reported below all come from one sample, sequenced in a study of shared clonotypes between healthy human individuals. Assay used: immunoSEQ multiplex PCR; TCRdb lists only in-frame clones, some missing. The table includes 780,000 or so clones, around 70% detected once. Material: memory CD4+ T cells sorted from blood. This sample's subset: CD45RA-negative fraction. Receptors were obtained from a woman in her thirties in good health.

Written as DNA, the CDR3 is TGCAGCGTTAGCAGCTATGAGCAGTTCTTC. The encoded protein is CSVSSYEQFF. The rearrangement joins TRBV29-1 to TRBJ2-1, with D uncertain. Germline CDR1 and CDR2: SQVTM and ANQGSEA. The CDR3 consists of 10 residues. Trimming cost V 5 bases and J 8 bases, with 7 bases left between them.

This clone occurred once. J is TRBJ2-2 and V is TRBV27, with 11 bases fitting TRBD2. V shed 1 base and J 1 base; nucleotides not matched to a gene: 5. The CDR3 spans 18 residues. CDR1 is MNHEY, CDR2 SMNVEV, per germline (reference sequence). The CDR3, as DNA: TGTGCCAGCAGTTTATATCCTAGCGGGAGGATGAACACCGGGGAGCTGTTTTTT. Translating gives CASSLYPSGRMNTGELFF.

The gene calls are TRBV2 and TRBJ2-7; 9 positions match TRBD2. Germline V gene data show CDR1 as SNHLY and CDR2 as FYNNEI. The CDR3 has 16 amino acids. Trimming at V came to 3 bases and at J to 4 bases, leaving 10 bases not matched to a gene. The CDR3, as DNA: TGTGCCAGCAGTGATATAGGCGGGAGGGCTTTTTACGAGCAGTACTTC. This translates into CASSDIGGRAFYEQYF.

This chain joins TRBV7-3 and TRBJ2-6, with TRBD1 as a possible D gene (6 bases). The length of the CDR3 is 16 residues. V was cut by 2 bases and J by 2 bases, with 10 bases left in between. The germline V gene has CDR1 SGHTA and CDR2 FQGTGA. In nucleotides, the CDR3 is TGTGCCAGCAGCTTAGCCTCAGGGGCTGGGGCCAACGTCCTGACTTTC. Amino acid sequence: CASSLASGAGANVLTF.

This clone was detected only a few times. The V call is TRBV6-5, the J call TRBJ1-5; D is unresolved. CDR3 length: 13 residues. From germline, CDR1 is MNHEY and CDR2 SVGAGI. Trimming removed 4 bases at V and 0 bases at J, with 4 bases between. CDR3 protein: CASSSYSNQPQHF. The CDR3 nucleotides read TGTGCCAGCAGTTCCTATAGCAATCAGCCCCAGCATTTT.

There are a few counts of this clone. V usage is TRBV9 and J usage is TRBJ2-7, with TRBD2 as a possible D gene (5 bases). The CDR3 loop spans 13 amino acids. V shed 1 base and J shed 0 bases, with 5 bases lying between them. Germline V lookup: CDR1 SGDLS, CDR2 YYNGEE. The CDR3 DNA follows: TGTGCCAGCAGCGTAACTAGCTCCTACGAGCAGTACTTC. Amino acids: CASSVTSSYEQYF.

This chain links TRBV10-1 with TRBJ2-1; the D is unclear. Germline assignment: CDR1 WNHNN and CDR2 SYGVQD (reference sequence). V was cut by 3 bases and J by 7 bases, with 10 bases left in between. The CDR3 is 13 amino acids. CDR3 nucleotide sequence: TGCGCCAGCAGTGACAGATTAGTGAATGAGCAGTTCTTC. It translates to CASSDRLVNEQFF.

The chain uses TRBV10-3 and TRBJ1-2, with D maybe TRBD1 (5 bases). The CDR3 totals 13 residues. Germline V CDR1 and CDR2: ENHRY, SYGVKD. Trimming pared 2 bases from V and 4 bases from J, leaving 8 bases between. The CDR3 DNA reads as TGTGCCATCAGTGAGGAGGGGACCTATGGCTACACCTTC. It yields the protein CAISEEGTYGYTF.

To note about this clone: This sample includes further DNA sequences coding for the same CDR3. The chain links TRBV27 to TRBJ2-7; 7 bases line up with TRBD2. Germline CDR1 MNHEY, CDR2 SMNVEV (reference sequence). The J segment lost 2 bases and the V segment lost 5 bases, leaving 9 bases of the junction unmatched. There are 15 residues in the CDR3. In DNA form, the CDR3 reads TGTGCCAGCAGTCCCAGGGCTAGCGGCCCCTACGAGCAGTACTTC. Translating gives CASSPRASGPYEQYF.

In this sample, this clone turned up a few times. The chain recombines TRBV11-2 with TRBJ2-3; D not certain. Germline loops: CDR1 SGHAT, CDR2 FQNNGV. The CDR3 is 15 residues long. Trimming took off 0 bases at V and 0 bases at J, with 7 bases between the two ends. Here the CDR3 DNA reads TGTGCCAGCAGCTTAGATGGTGTCAGCACAGATACGCAGTATTTT. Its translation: CASSLDGVSTDTQYF.

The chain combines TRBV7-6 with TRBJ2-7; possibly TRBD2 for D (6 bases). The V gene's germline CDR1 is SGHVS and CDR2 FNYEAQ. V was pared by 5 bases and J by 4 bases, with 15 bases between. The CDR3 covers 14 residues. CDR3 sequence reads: CASSGTGLQYEQYF. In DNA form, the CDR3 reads TGTGCCAGCAGCGGGACGGGACTCCAATACGAGCAGTACTTC.

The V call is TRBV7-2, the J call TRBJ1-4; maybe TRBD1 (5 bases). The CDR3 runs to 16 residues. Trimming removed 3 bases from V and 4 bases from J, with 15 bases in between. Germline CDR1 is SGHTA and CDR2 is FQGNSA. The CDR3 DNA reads TGTGCCAGCAGCTTCAGCCTGGGGGAGATTAATGAAAAACTGTTTTTT. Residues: CASSFSLGEINEKLFF.

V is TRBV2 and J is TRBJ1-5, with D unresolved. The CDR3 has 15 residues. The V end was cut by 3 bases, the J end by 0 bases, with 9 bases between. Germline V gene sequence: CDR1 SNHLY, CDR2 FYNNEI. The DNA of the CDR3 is TGTGCCAGCAGTGATAGGAGTGGTAGCAATCAGCCCCAGCATTTT. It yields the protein CASSDRSGSNQPQHF.